This T cell receptor (beta chain) was captured in a study of T cell responses to AZD1222 COVID-19 vaccine. Study-wide results and limits: Clonal diversity was possibly underestimated, and white British individuals and females predominated among donors.

Assay used: immunoSEQ multiplex PCR; TCRdb lists only in-frame clones, some missing. Of some 140,000 clones in the sample, 85% were seen once. Turning to this clone: The antigen remains unidentified.

The CDR3 runs 16 residues. Germline CDR1 and CDR2: SGHNT and YYREEE (reference sequence). V lost 4 bases and J 0 bases, leaving 14 bases between the germline ends. This sample comprised peripheral blood, obtained 28 days after the second dose of the MenACWY control vaccine. The V call is TRBV5-4, the J call TRBJ2-1; D uncertain. This sequence originates from an adult who received the MenACWY meningococcal vaccine as a control. The CDR3 DNA sequence: TGTGCCAGCAGCCTGGAAATTTGGGGCTCCTACAATGAGCAGTTCTTC. This translates into CASSLEIWGSYNEQFF.